This T cell receptor (beta chain) appears in the sequencing data of a study of graft-versus-host responses after intestinal transplantation. TCRdb's table, derived via immunoSEQ multiplex PCR, lists solely in-frame clones and lacks some. The sample shows about 20,000 clones, approximately 89% of them seen only once. Losses at the gene ends were 1 base for V and 4 bases for J; bases not matched to a gene: 6. The CDR3 is 15 residues long. CDR1 SQVTM and CDR2 ANQGSEA come from the germline V gene. The specimen was bone marrow, collected around 120 days after transplant. The rearrangement joins TRBV29-1 to TRBJ2-2, with 7 bases aligning to TRBD1. The TCR sequence derives from a human patient who received an intestinal transplant, so some T cells may come from the graft donor. The CDR3 region is CSVEVRGRTTGELFF. CDR3 DNA: TGCAGCGTTGAAGTAAGGGGGCGTACCACCGGGGAGCTGTTTTTT.